This T cell receptor beta chain was sequenced for a study of identical twins' blood T cells. V lost 3 bases and J lost 2, with 12 bases in between. There are 16 residues in the CDR3. Germline CDR1 is SGDLS and CDR2 is YYNGEE. The donors were healthy female monozygous twins, three pairs in total. The sample holds a few counts of this clonotype. Authors' analysis steps: Each donor had about 90,000 to nearly 550,000 clonotypes. In TCRdb, the 5' RACE reads were re-called with MiXCR into one record per CDR3 protein. TCRdb, not the original authors, processed these V and J calls. The sample has 350,000 to 400,000 distinct CDR3 sequences, around 30% seen once.

The chain couples TRBV9 to TRBJ1-6; perhaps TRBD1 as D (5 bases). The receptor was isolated from a woman between 18 and 50 years old in good health. Sequencing was performed on PBMCs. This CDR3 reads CASSGVSGAYNSPLHF. The CDR3 nucleotides read TGTGCCAGCAGCGGAGTATCGGGGGCCTATAATTCACCCCTCCACTTT. Combining the CDR3 with reference TRBV9 and TRBJ1-6 gives the whole variable domain DSGVTQTPKHLITATGQRVTLRCSPRSGDLSVYWYQQSLDQGLQFLIQYYNGEERAKGNILERFSAQQFPDLHSELNLSSLELGDSALYFCASSGVSGAYNSPLHFGNGTRLTVT.